These 7 T cell receptor beta chains originate from one sample sequenced in a study of spatial heterogeneity in lung cancer. TCRdb re-analysed the 5' RACE reads in MiXCR, keeping a single row per CDR3 protein. The sample shows 90,000 to 95,000 distinct CDR3 sequences, 12% of them seen only once. Time point denoted: sample taken at primary tumor resection. Sample: PBMCs, taken at surgery. All receptors derive from a male donor with early-stage non-small cell lung cancer.

The genes are TRBV6-5 and TRBJ2-7; 9 bases align to TRBD1. Looked up from germline, CDR1 is MNHEY and CDR2 is SVGAGI. The CDR3 spans 14 residues. J was trimmed by 6 bases and V by 4 bases; bases with no gene match: 7. DNA of the CDR3: TGTGCCAGCAGTTCCGGACAGGGGCCTTCCGAGCAGTACTTC. Its translation is CASSSGQGPSEQYF.

The chain employs TRBV20-1 and TRBJ2-1, with 11 bases lining up with TRBD2. The CDR3 contains 15 residues. The germline CDR1 and CDR2 sequences are DFQATT and SNEGSKA (reference sequence). V trimming: 5 bases; J trimming: 7 bases; junction bases outside the gene matches: 10. The CDR3 nucleotides are TGCAGTGCTCTACAACAGACTAGCGGGGCGAATGAGCAGTTCTTC. Translated, it gives CSALQQTSGANEQFF.

This clonotype was detected ten times or more. The chain is built from TRBV5-5 and TRBJ2-7, with 7 bases matching TRBD1. With V trimmed by 8 bases and J by 1 base, 9 bases remained unmatched. Germline assignment: CDR1 SGHKS and CDR2 YYEKEE (reference sequence). The CDR3 consists of 14 residues. CDR3 coding DNA: TGTGCCAGTTCCAGGGGGTACCATTCCTACGAGCAGTACTTC. It is translated as CASSRGYHSYEQYF.

This chain connects TRBV27 to TRBJ2-2; maybe TRBD2 (6 bases). The germline V gene has CDR1 MNHEY and CDR2 SMNVEV (reference sequence). This CDR3 spans 15 amino acids. V was shortened by 8 bases and J by 6 bases, with 19 bases between the two germline ends. The CDR3 nucleotides are TGTGCCAGCCGCCATGGGGAGGTGATTCCCGGGGAGCTGTTTTTT. Its translation is CASRHGEVIPGELFF.

The gene calls are TRBV29-1 and TRBJ2-1; possible D gene TRBD1, 6 bases. Trimming removed 5 bases at V and 1 base at J, with 12 bases between. Germline V gives CDR1 SQVTM, CDR2 ANQGSEA. The CDR3 is made up of 14 amino acids. Here the CDR3 reads CSVTDSRSYNEQFF. In DNA, the CDR3 is TGCAGCGTTACGGACAGTAGATCCTACAATGAGCAGTTCTTC.

The rearrangement links TRBV30 to TRBJ1-2; 9 bases align to TRBD1. Germline CDR1 is GTSNPN and CDR2 is SVGIG (reference sequence). Germline trimming cut 5 bases from V and 6 bases from J; bases unmatched to any gene: 4. The CDR3 sequence is 12 residues long. Here the CDR3 DNA reads TGTGCCTGGTCTACAGGGGGCGATGGCTACACCTTC. This gives the protein CAWSTGGDGYTF.

V usage is TRBV14 and J usage is TRBJ2-1; tentatively, D is TRBD1 (5 bases). This CDR3 spans 15 amino acids. CDR1 is SGHDN, CDR2 FVKESK, per germline. V was shortened by 0 bases and J by 3 bases, with 9 bases between the two germline ends. DNA of the CDR3: TGTGCCAGCAGCCAAGAGCGGACAAGCTACAATGAGCAGTTCTTC. Amino acid sequence: CASSQERTSYNEQFF.